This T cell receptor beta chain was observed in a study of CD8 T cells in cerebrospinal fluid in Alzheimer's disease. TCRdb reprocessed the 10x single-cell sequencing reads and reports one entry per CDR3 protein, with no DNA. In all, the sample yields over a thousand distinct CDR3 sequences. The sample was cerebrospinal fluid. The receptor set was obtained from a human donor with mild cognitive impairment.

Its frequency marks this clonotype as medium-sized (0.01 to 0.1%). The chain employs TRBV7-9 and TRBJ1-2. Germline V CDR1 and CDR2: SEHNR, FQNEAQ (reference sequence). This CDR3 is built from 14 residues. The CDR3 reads CASSLALDVTGYTF.